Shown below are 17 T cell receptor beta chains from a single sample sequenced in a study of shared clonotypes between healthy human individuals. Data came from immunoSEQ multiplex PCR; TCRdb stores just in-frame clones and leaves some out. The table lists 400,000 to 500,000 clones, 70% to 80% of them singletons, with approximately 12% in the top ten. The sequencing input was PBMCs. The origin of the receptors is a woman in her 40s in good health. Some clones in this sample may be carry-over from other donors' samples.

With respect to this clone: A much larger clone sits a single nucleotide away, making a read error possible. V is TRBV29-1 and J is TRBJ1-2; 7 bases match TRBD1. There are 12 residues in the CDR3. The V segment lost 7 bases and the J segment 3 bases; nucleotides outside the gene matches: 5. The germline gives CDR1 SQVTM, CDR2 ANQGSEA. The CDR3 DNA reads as TGCAGCGGACGCGGACAGGACTATGGCTACACCTTC. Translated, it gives CSGRGQDYGYTF.

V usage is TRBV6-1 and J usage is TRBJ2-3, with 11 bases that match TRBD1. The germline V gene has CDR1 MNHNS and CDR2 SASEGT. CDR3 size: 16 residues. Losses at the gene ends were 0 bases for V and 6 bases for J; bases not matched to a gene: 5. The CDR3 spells CASSEAWTGGADTQYF. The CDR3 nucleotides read TGTGCCAGCAGTGAAGCCTGGACAGGGGGCGCGGATACGCAGTATTTT.

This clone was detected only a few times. The CDR3 bases are TGTGCCAGCTCACCTCAGAGGGGCAATCAGCCCCAGCATTTT. Amino acid sequence: CASSPQRGNQPQHF. The chain employs TRBV18 and TRBJ1-5; D uncertain. The germline V and J ends were trimmed by 3 bases and 2 bases, with 8 bases remaining between them. CDR1 and CDR2 from the germline V gene are KGHSH and LQKENI. The CDR3 contains 14 residues.

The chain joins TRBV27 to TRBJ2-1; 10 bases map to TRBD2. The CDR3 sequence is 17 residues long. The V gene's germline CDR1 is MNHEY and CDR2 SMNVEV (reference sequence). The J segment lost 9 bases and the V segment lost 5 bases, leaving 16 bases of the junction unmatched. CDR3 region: CASSDYTGAGGRAEQFF. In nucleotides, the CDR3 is TGTGCCAGCAGTGACTATACAGGAGCGGGAGGGCGGGCTGAGCAGTTCTTC.

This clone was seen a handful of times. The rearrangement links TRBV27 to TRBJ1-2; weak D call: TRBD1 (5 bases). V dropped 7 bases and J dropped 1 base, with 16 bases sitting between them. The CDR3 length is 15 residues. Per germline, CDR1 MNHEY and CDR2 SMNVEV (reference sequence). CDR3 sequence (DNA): TGTGCCAGCAAACGGGCAGGGAGCTTTAACTATGGCTACACCTTC. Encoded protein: CASKRAGSFNYGYTF.

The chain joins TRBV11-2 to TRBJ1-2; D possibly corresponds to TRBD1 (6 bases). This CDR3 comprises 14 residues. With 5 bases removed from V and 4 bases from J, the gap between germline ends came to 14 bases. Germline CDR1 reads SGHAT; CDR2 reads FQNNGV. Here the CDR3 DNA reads TGTGCCAGCAGCCCAACCTGGACAGCCTATGGCTACACCTTC. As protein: CASSPTWTAYGYTF.

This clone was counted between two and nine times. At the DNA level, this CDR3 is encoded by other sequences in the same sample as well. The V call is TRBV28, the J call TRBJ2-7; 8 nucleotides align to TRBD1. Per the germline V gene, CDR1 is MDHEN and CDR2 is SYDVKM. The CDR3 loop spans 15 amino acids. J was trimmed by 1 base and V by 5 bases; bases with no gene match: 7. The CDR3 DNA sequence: TGTGCCAGCAGTAAACCCGGGACAGGTTCCTACGAGCAGTACTTC. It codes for CASSKPGTGSYEQYF.

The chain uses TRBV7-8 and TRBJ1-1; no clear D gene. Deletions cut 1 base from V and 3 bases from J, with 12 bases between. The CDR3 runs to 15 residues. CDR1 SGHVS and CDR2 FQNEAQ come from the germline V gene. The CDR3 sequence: CASSLVQTADTEAFF. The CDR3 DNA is TGTGCCAGCAGCTTAGTTCAGACGGCAGACACTGAAGCTTTCTTT.

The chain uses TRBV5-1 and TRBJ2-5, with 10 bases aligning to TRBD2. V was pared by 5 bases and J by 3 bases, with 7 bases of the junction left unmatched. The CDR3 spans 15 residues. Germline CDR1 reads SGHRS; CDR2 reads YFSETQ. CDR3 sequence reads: CASRYAGTSEETQYF. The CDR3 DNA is TGCGCCAGCAGATATGCCGGGACTAGCGAAGAGACCCAGTACTTC.

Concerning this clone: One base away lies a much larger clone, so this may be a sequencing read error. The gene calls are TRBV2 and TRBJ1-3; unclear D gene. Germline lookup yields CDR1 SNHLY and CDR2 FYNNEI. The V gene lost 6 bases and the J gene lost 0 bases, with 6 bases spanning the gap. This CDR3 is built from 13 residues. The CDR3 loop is CASSWDSGNTIYF. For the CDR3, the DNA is TGTGCCAGCAGCTGGGACTCTGGAAACACCATATATTTT.

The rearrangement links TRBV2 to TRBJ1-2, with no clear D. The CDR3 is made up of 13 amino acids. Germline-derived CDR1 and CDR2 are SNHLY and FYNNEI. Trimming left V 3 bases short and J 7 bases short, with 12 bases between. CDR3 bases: TGTGCCAGCAGTGAGAGTTCTGGGGTTGGCTACACCTTC. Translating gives CASSESSGVGYTF.

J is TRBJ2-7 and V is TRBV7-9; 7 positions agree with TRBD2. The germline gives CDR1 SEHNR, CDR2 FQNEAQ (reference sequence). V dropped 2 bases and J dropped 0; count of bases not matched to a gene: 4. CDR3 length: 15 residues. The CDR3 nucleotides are TGTGCCAGCAGCTTATGGGGGAGGGCCTCCTACGAGCAGTACTTC. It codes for CASSLWGRASYEQYF.

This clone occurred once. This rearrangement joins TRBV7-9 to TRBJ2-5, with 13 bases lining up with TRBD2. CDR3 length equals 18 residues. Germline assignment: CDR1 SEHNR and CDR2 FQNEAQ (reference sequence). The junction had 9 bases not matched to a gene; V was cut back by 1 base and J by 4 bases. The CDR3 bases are TGTGCCAGCAGCTTAGTAACAGGACTAGCGGGAGTTGCAGAGACCCAGTACTTC. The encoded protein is CASSLVTGLAGVAETQYF.

The CDR3 protein is CSGRPGGQNIQYF. The CDR3 nucleotides are TGCAGCGGTAGACCCGGTGGGCAAAACATTCAGTACTTC. The chain links TRBV29-1 to TRBJ2-4; D unclear. The V end was cut by 7 bases, the J end by 5 bases, with 15 bases between. In germline, CDR1 is SQVTM, CDR2 ANQGSEA. This CDR3 comprises 13 residues. Together with reference TRBV29-1 and TRBJ2-4, the CDR3 gives the full variable domain: SAVISQKPSRDICQRGTSLTIQCQVDSQVTMMFWYRQQPGQSLTLIATANQGSEATYESGFVIDKFPISRPNLTFSTLTVSNMSPEDSSIYLCSGRPGGQNIQYFGAGTRLSVL.

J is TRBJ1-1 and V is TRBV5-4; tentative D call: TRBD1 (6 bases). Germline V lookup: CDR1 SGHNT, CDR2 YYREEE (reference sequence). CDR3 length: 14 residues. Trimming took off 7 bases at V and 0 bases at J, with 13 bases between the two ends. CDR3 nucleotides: TGTGCCAGCTCCCGAGGGGGGATGAACACTGAAGCTTTCTTT. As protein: CASSRGGMNTEAFF.

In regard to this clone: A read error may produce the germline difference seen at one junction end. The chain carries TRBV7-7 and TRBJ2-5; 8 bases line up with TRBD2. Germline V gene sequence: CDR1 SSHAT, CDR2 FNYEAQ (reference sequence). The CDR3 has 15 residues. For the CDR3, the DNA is TGTGCTAGCAGCTTAATTGGGACTAGGGGGGAGACCCAGTACTTC. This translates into CASSLIGTRGETQYF.

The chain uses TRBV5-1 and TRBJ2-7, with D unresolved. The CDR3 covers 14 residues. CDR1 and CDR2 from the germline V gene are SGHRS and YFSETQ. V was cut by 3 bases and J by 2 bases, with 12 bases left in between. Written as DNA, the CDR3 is TGCGCCAGCAGCTCCGGACCCGGAACCTACGAGCAGTACTTC. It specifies CASSSGPGTYEQYF.